This entry is about one TCR beta chain. TCRdb's table, derived via immunoSEQ multiplex PCR, lists solely in-frame clones and lacks some. The sample yields roughly 79,000 clones, 93% seen once. V dropped 2 bases and J dropped 3 bases, with 8 bases sitting between them. Germline values: CDR1 MNHNS, CDR2 SASEGT. The CDR3 is 14 residues long. The data belong to a study of technical replicates of blood from a handful of donors. This TCR derives from a human donor in good health. The chain is built from TRBV6-1 and TRBJ2-1; weak D call: TRBD2 (5 bases). Sequenced: T cells isolated from PBMCs. The CDR3 protein is CASSESGIYNEQFF. The CDR3 DNA follows: TGTGCCAGCAGTGAATCCGGGATCTACAATGAGCAGTTCTTC.